The clone carrying this TCR beta chain was counted ten times or more. The antigen is not known. This sample is part of a study of human T cells and chemical hapten exposure. Study results and caveats: Significantly greater numbers of large CDR3 similarity clusters came from expanded TCRs than from controls.

Attachment of unique molecular identifiers to individual cDNA molecules was performed in the library. TCRdb reprocessed the RACE reads via MiXCR and lists one record per CDR3 protein. The repertoire has 84,000 or so distinct CDR3 sequences, roughly 10% of them found once; the top ten carry 2% to 3%. Germline V gives CDR1 LGHNA, CDR2 YNFKEQ. Losses at the gene ends were 5 bases for V and 4 bases for J; bases not matched to a gene: 8. The CDR3 length is 15 residues. The sample's time point: patch test 2, 6 weeks after DPC sensitization. The treatment: therapeutic diphenylcyclopropenone sensitization with weekly scalp DPC.

The rearrangement joins TRBV4-2 to TRBJ1-1; 9 bases fit TRBD1. The sample here was whole blood, taken in connection with sensitization to the hapten diphenylcyclopropenone (DPC). The clonotype was recovered from a woman in her twenties or thirties with alopecia areata. Some clones in this sample may be carry-over from other donors' samples. The CDR3 sequence is CASSAPGQGITEAFF. The CDR3 region has the DNA TGTGCCAGCAGCGCCCCGGGACAGGGAATCACTGAAGCTTTCTTT.